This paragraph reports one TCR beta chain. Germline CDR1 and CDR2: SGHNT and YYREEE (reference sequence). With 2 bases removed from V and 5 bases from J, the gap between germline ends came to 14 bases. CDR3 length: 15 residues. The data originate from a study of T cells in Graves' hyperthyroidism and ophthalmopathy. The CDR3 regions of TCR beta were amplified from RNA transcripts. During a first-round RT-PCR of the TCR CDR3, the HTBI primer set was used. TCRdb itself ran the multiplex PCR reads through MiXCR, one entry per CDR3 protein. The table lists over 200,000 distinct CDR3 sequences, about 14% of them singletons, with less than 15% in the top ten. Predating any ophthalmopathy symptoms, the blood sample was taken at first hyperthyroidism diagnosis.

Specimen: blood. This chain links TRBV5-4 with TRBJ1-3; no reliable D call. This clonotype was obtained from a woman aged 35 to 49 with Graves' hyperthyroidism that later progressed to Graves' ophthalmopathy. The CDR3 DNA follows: TGTGCCAGCAGCTTAAATAGCGGGTCGCGAAACACCATATATTTT. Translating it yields CASSLNSGSRNTIYF.